This is a list of T cell receptor beta chains from one sample in a study of human T cells and chemical hapten exposure. TCRdb re-analysed the RACE reads in MiXCR, keeping a single row per CDR3 protein. The table lists about 130,000 distinct CDR3 sequences, about 9.4% of them singletons. Sequencing input: whole blood. These receptors all stem from a male donor in good health. Some clones in this sample may be carry-over from other donors' samples. Each CDR3 is given with its conserved first and last residue. Each record gives: D gene, clone size, J gene, V gene, CDR3 protein, CDR3 DNA. The D gene is left open where the match is weak. Size values are once, few and many counts, or a class for expanded clones, and some rows have none.

D: TRBD2; size: few; J: TRBJ2-7; V: TRBV20-1; CDR3: CSARGTSPYEQYF; DNA: TGCAGTGCTAGGGGGACTAGTCCCTACGAGCAGTACTTC
D: TRBD2; size: few; J: TRBJ2-2; V: TRBV10-3; CDR3: CAISESTSGRTGELFF; DNA: TGTGCCATCAGTGAGTCGACTAGCGGGAGAACCGGGGAGCTGTTTTTT
D: TRBD1; size: many; J: TRBJ1-6; V: TRBV2; CDR3: CASSGGGGGNSPLHF; DNA: TGTGCCAGCAGTGGAGGGGGCGGTGGGAATTCACCCCTCCACTTT
D: NA; size: few; J: TRBJ1-2; V: TRBV30; CDR3: CAWSVQHSNYGYTF; DNA: TGTGCCTGGAGTGTACAACACAGCAACTATGGCTACACCTTC
D: TRBD1; size: few; J: TRBJ1-2; V: TRBV12-3/TRBV12-4; CDR3: CASRPSDRGEGYGYTF; DNA: TGTGCCAGCAGACCATCGGACAGGGGAGAGGGCTATGGCTACACCTTC
D: TRBD1; size: few; J: TRBJ1-5; V: TRBV18; CDR3: CASSPGQGGSNQPQHF; DNA: TGTGCCAGCTCACCGGGACAGGGAGGGAGCAATCAGCCCCAGCATTTT
D: TRBD1; size: NA; J: TRBJ1-4; V: TRBV5-1; CDR3: CASILATTGPNEKLFF; DNA: TGCGCCAGCATCTTGGCCACGACAGGGCCTAATGAAAAACTGTTTTTT
D: NA; size: few; J: TRBJ2-6; V: TRBV11-2; CDR3: CASSLSGAGSSGANVLTF; DNA: TGTGCCAGCAGCTTATCTGGGGCCGGGAGCTCTGGGGCCAACGTCCTGACTTTC
D: NA; size: many; J: TRBJ2-3; V: TRBV20-1; CDR3: CSAQPQGTDTQYF; DNA: TGCAGTGCTCAACCCCAGGGGACAGATACGCAGTATTTT
D: TRBD1; size: few; J: TRBJ1-3; V: TRBV12-3/TRBV12-4; CDR3: CASSTGAAGNTIYF; DNA: TGTGCCAGCAGTACAGGGGCAGCGGGAAACACCATATATTTT
D: TRBD1; size: NA; J: TRBJ1-1; V: TRBV4-2; CDR3: CASSHLTRQGGAFF; DNA: TGTGCCAGCAGCCACCTAACCAGACAGGGGGGAGCTTTCTTT
D: TRBD2; size: many; J: TRBJ2-1; V: TRBV12-3/TRBV12-4; CDR3: CASRTGTRVYNEQFF; DNA: TGTGCCAGCAGAACCGGGACTAGGGTCTACAATGAGCAGTTCTTC
D: TRBD2; size: NA; J: TRBJ2-1; V: TRBV11-2; CDR3: CASSLAGTSGVNEQFF; DNA: TGTGCCAGCAGCTTAGCTGGGACTAGCGGGGTGAATGAGCAGTTCTTC
D: NA; size: NA; J: TRBJ2-7; V: TRBV18; CDR3: CASSPGLLYEQYF; DNA: TGTGCCAGCTCACCGGGACTTCTTTACGAGCAGTACTTC
D: NA; size: many; J: TRBJ2-7; V: TRBV12-3/TRBV12-4; CDR3: CASSPAGQQDEQYF; DNA: TGTGCCAGCAGTCCTGCGGGACAGCAGGACGAGCAGTACTTC
D: TRBD2; size: few; J: TRBJ2-7; V: TRBV7-2; CDR3: CASSLTAKRGYEQYF; DNA: TGTGCCAGCAGCTTAACAGCCAAGCGGGGCTACGAGCAGTACTTC
D: TRBD1; size: many; J: TRBJ2-7; V: TRBV6-5; CDR3: CASSSSQGVTYEQYF; DNA: TGTGCCAGCAGTTCATCTCAGGGGGTGACGTACGAGCAGTACTTC
D: NA; size: NA; J: TRBJ1-2; V: TRBV12-3/TRBV12-4; CDR3: CASSLNRLNYGYTF; DNA: TGTGCCAGCAGTTTGAACAGGCTTAACTATGGCTACACCTTC
D: TRBD1; size: NA; J: TRBJ2-2; V: TRBV2; CDR3: CAVRDRAGELFF; DNA: TGTGCCGTCCGGGACAGGGCCGGGGAGCTGTTTTTT
D: NA; size: few; J: TRBJ1-4; V: TRBV5-4; CDR3: CASSGTINEKLFF; DNA: TGTGCCAGCAGCGGGACAATCAATGAAAAACTGTTTTTT
D: NA; size: many; J: TRBJ2-7; V: TRBV6-2/TRBV6-3; CDR3: CASSNPQGTYEQYF; DNA: TGTGCCAGCAGTAACCCCCAAGGCACCTACGAGCAGTACTTC
D: NA; size: NA; J: TRBJ1-6; V: TRBV10-3; CDR3: CAIRASPTDPETPLHF; DNA: TGTGCCATCCGCGCCAGCCCCACCGACCCGGAGACACCCCTCCACTTT
D: TRBD1; size: NA; J: TRBJ1-4; V: TRBV6-5; CDR3: CASSYGTGGHEKLFF; DNA: TGTGCCAGCAGTTACGGGACAGGGGGGCATGAAAAACTGTTTTTT
D: TRBD1; size: few; J: TRBJ1-4; V: TRBV15; CDR3: CATSRDGQGGEKLFF; DNA: TGTGCCACCAGCAGAGATGGACAGGGAGGCGAAAAACTGTTTTTT
D: NA; size: few; J: TRBJ1-4; V: TRBV10-3; CDR3: CAISGIDSSEKLFF; DNA: TGTGCCATCAGTGGGATTGACAGCTCCGAAAAACTGTTTTTT
D: NA; size: NA; J: TRBJ1-1; V: TRBV12-3/TRBV12-4; CDR3: CASSSKVRAAAGRFPTEAFF; DNA: TGTGCCAGCAGTTCGAAAGTTCGGGCGGCGGCAGGGAGGTTCCCCACTGAAGCTTTCTTT
D: NA; size: few; J: TRBJ1-1; V: TRBV10-1; CDR3: CASSESTENTEAFF; DNA: TGCGCCAGCAGTGAGTCTACAGAGAACACTGAAGCTTTCTTT
D: TRBD2; size: few; J: TRBJ2-3; V: TRBV19; CDR3: CASSTRSSGNTDTQYF; DNA: TGTGCCAGTAGTACCAGATCTAGCGGTAATACAGATACGCAGTATTTT
D: TRBD2; size: NA; J: TRBJ2-1; V: TRBV3-1; CDR3: CASSQDLASGREEQFF; DNA: TGTGCCAGCAGCCAAGATCTGGCTAGCGGGAGAGAAGAGCAGTTCTTC
D: TRBD2; size: few; J: TRBJ2-5; V: TRBV12-3/TRBV12-4; CDR3: CASSLGGSRETQYF; DNA: TGTGCCAGCAGTTTGGGGGGGTCCAGGGAGACCCAGTACTTC
D: TRBD2; size: few; J: TRBJ2-7; V: TRBV28; CDR3: CASSPSGSGPYEQYF; DNA: TGTGCCAGCAGTCCCAGCGGGAGTGGCCCCTACGAGCAGTACTTC
D: TRBD1; size: NA; J: TRBJ2-7; V: TRBV5-6; CDR3: CASSPTGSYEQYF; DNA: TGTGCCAGCAGCCCGACAGGGTCCTACGAGCAGTACTTC
D: NA; size: many; J: TRBJ2-3; V: TRBV6-2/TRBV6-3; CDR3: CASSSPRSLGTDTQYF; DNA: TGTGCCAGCAGTTCCCCGAGGTCGCTGGGCACAGATACGCAGTATTTT
D: NA; size: NA; J: TRBJ2-7; V: TRBV11-2; CDR3: CASSLRDRSSYEQYF; DNA: TGTGCCAGCAGCCTCCGGGACCGGAGCTCCTACGAGCAGTACTTC
D: NA; size: NA; J: TRBJ2-1; V: TRBV13; CDR3: CASSIGRGWANEQFF; DNA: TGTGCCAGCAGCATTGGCAGGGGATGGGCCAATGAGCAGTTCTTC
D: NA; size: many; J: TRBJ2-7; V: TRBV11-2; CDR3: CASSLVAGGYEQYF; DNA: TGTGCCAGCAGCTTAGTTGCGGGTGGCTACGAGCAGTACTTC
D: NA; size: many; J: TRBJ2-5; V: TRBV6-5; CDR3: CASSYSSGSETQYF; DNA: TGTGCCAGCAGTTACTCGTCCGGTTCCGAGACCCAGTACTTC
D: NA; size: few; J: TRBJ2-5; V: TRBV27; CDR3: CASGTGGGETQYF; DNA: TGTGCCAGCGGGACTGGAGGGGGGGAGACCCAGTACTTC
D: TRBD2; size: few; J: TRBJ2-3; V: TRBV2; CDR3: CASSDLWGLAEITDTQYF; DNA: TGTGCCAGCAGTGATCTCTGGGGTCTAGCGGAGATCACAGATACGCAGTATTTT
D: NA; size: NA; J: TRBJ1-5; V: TRBV7-2; CDR3: CASSLGGSGNQPQHF; DNA: TGTGCCAGCAGTTTGGGAGGGTCGGGCAATCAGCCCCAGCATTTT
D: TRBD2; size: NA; J: TRBJ2-1; V: TRBV6-2/TRBV6-3; CDR3: CASSLSGLARHEQFF; DNA: TGTGCCAGCAGCCTCTCGGGACTAGCGCGCCATGAGCAGTTCTTC
D: TRBD2; size: NA; J: TRBJ2-3; V: TRBV7-9; CDR3: CASSFSRTSGRLTQYF; DNA: TGTGCCAGCAGCTTTAGCAGGACTAGCGGGCGTCTTACGCAGTATTTT
D: NA; size: many; J: TRBJ1-6; V: TRBV20-1; CDR3: CSAGENSPLHF; DNA: TGCAGTGCTGGAGAAAATTCACCCCTCCACTTT
D: NA; size: NA; J: TRBJ2-1; V: TRBV24-1; CDR3: CATNPTGTQPYNEQFF; DNA: TGTGCCACCAACCCTACCGGGACACAACCTTACAATGAGCAGTTCTTC
D: TRBD1; size: few; J: TRBJ1-6; V: TRBV9; CDR3: CASSVEGQKNSPLHF; DNA: TGTGCCAGCAGCGTAGAGGGACAGAAAAATTCACCCCTCCACTTT